This is a list of T cell receptor beta chains from one sample in a study of blood T cell repertoires in COVID-19. Sequencing used immunoSEQ multiplex PCR; TCRdb keeps in-frame clones, though not all of them. The top ten hold roughly 3.5% of the sample, which has tens of thousands of clones, about 80% seen once. Source material: peripheral blood. These receptors originate from a man aged 55 to 70 with acute or convalescent COVID-19. CDR3s include the opening cysteine and the closing phenylalanine or tryptophan.

V	J	CDR3
TRBV15	TRBJ1-2	CATSRENYGYTF
TRBV28	TRBJ1-4	CASSDQAAANEKLFF
TRBV5-1	TRBJ1-2	CASSPEGPENGYTF
TRBV19	TRBJ2-5	CASSLGLAEETQYF
TRBV28	TRBJ1-6	CASSLSDSPLHF
TRBV11-2	TRBJ2-5	CASSLRGGDLETQYF
TRBV5-6	TRBJ2-7	CASSAGPNPYEQYF
TRBV6-5	TRBJ1-3	CASEQGNTIYF
TRBV27	TRBJ1-6	CASSLSGGAGNSPLHF
TRBV5-8	TRBJ2-1	CASSLGLAVFSYNEQFF
TRBV30	TRBJ1-3	CAWTRGGPGNTIYF
TRBV18	TRBJ2-1	CASSQGQGSYNEQFF
TRBV7-7	TRBJ2-3	CASSAGRSTDTQYF
TRBV6-5	TRBJ2-6	CASLGTTGANVLTF
TRBV21-1	TRBJ1-4	CASSTSGGTGEKLFF
TRBV4-1	TRBJ1-2	CASSQIQGGYGYTF
TRBV18	TRBJ2-5	CASSPSRQETQYF
TRBV11-2	TRBJ1-2	CASSLEARGLGYTF
TRBV2	TRBJ1-5	CASSRDQPQHF
TRBV6-5	TRBJ2-7	CASTEASYEQYF
TRBV7-8	TRBJ2-1	CASSIQGRSYNEQFF
TRBV18	TRBJ1-1	CASSPTSGGDTEAFF
TRBV7-9	TRBJ2-2	CASSSGPAGGTGELFF
TRBV5-5	TRBJ1-2	CASSHEQGRDGYTF
TRBV7-8	TRBJ1-4	CASSRWAKLNNEKLFF
TRBV30	TRBJ1-1	CAWRTPGGGKETEAFF
TRBV5-1	TRBJ2-5	CASSWNRVQETQYF
TRBV9	TRBJ2-1	CASSLGLAGYNEQFF
TRBV30	TRBJ1-3	CAWSGQGNTIYF
TRBV6-4	TRBJ1-4	CASSLGQGVPLNEKLFF
TRBV5-6	TRBJ2-6	CASSIVRGRRANVLTF
TRBV28	TRBJ1-2	CASNVQSGYTF
TRBV7-6	TRBJ2-3	CASSLYPGQGDTQYF
TRBV19	TRBJ1-5	CASSIQDRAKHF
TRBV2	TRBJ1-2	CASTLNRFGDYGYTF
TRBV5-1	TRBJ2-4	CASSFRGLDKNIQYF
TRBV6-5	TRBJ1-1	CASSSLTGLPTEAFF
TRBV11-2	TRBJ2-1	CASSSRTIYNEQFF